The following is a TCR beta chain sequence with its context. Its specificity is not known. Germline CDR1 SGHDT, CDR2 YYEEEE. Trimming took 6 bases from V and 6 from J; bases not matched to a gene: 9. The CDR3 loop spans 15 amino acids. In the PCR, 60 Vbeta and 13 Jbeta primers were used. Using immunoSEQ multiplex PCR, the repertoire was profiled, and TCRdb retains in-frame clones only, with some absent. The sample shows roughly 100,000 clones, about 69% of them seen only once. This record comes from a study of cytomegalovirus exposure and HLA in healthy donors. Whole-study results and caveats: Upon later analysis, HLA-associated TCR beta chains proved more clonally expanded than other, equally common chains. For TCR beta chains, V- and J-gene trimming was later linked to a missense DCLRE1C variant. The study listed 150 to 200 cytomegalovirus-associated TCR beta chains. An analysis was carried out later, and it reportedly showed fewer N-insertions in an Asian-associated ancestry cluster than the approximately 670-donor mean.

The sequence was obtained from a man in his forties in good health and CMV-seronegative. Specimen: PBMCs. The V and J genes are TRBV5-6 and TRBJ2-1; TRBD2 agrees at 10 bases. This chain's CDR3 is CASNSGLADFNEQFF. In DNA form, the CDR3 reads TGTGCCAGCAACTCTGGACTAGCGGACTTCAATGAGCAGTTCTTC.